The source of this T cell receptor beta chain is a study of T cells after yellow fever vaccination (dated by TCRdb to about 2019). Regarding the complete study: The SMART-Seq v4 Ultra Low Input RNA kit was used to prepare libraries from fractions with low cell numbers. Two healthy male donors, one aged 18 to 30 and one aged 30 to 40 years, made up the cohort. To follow T-cell clones before and after primary and booster YFV17D yellow fever vaccination, bulk TCR alpha and beta repertoires were sequenced over time. Blood was collected at multiple timepoints before and after primary and secondary immunization, and bulk PBMC replicates and cell subsets were isolated.

Synthesis of TCR cDNA relied on 5'RACE template switching, a step that introduced a universal primer site along with unique molecular identifiers. cDNA synthesis was primed from both the TCR alpha and TCR beta constant segments. Library amplification involved two PCR steps, and the second step added sample barcodes and sequencing adapters. Sequencing of libraries was done on Illumina HiSeq 2500 (2x100 bp) or NovaSeq (2x150 bp). As for the authors' bioinformatics: Demultiplexing of reads and collapsing into UMI consensus sequences were performed with MIGEC, and V(D)J alignment was carried out with MiXCR. Vaccine-responding clonotypes were identified with edgeR using replicate PBMC samples, with FDR below 0.01 and a log2 fold change above 5 up to day 15 being required. Bulk clonotypes were assigned CD4 or CD8 identity according to which sequenced CD4 or CD8 repertoire held them at higher abundance. TCRdb handled the public reads itself, with Q25 trimming in fastp and clone calling in MiXCR, and kept productive beta chains. Duplicate CDR3 protein sequences are folded into a single record with the most common DNA and genes. The V and J calls here are based on TCRdb, not the publication. The sample table records hundreds of thousands of distinct CDR3 sequences; approximately 13% of these occur just once. The ten largest clones take up about 14% of the sample.

Deletion took 3 bases off V and 1 base off J, with a span of 12 bases between the germline ends. Looking up the germline V gene yields CDR1 ENHRY and CDR2 SYGVKD. The CDR3 has 15 amino acids, counting the end cysteine and phenylalanine. Of the read, only the CDR3 DNA is kept; its 45 bases are in frame from base 1. Overall results and qualifications from the work: FACS-sorted repertoires could contain abundant contaminating clonotypes from the bulk population, so computational filtering was required. Only a couple of donors were included in the study, so the extent to which the findings can be generalized is limited. After the booster, most clones that had expanded after primary vaccination were detected again (around 97% of CD4 and 88% of CD8), suggesting broad maintenance of memory. The secondary T-cell response was found to be weaker but faster than the primary response, with a peak reached on day 5 rather than on day 15. A small share of clonotypes was detected in both CD4 and CD8 compartments, with the overlap likely arising from convergent recombination.

In the paper's terms, the treatment or condition label means: live attenuated yellow fever vaccine strain. At every blood-draw timepoint, two biological replicates of bulk PBMCs were collected. PBMCs were isolated from peripheral blood using a standard Ficoll-Paque protocol. TriZol was used to extract RNA from bulk PBMCs, from CD4 and CD8 fractions, and from dextramer-positive and dextramer-negative fractions. This clonotype was detected ten times or more. Its cognate antigen has yet to be identified. Qualities for individual bases were not recorded, and no much larger clone is one base off. The receptor was derived from a man in his thirties or forties who received the YFV17D yellow fever vaccine. The chain is assembled from TRBV10-3 and TRBJ1-1, and perhaps TRBD1 as D gene, on 6 matching bases. The source material was PBMCs, sampled on the day of the yellow fever booster vaccination. At the DNA level, the sequence is TGTGCCATCAGTGACCCGGGACACCCGAACACTGAAGCTTTCTTT. It specifies CAISDPGHPNTEAFF.